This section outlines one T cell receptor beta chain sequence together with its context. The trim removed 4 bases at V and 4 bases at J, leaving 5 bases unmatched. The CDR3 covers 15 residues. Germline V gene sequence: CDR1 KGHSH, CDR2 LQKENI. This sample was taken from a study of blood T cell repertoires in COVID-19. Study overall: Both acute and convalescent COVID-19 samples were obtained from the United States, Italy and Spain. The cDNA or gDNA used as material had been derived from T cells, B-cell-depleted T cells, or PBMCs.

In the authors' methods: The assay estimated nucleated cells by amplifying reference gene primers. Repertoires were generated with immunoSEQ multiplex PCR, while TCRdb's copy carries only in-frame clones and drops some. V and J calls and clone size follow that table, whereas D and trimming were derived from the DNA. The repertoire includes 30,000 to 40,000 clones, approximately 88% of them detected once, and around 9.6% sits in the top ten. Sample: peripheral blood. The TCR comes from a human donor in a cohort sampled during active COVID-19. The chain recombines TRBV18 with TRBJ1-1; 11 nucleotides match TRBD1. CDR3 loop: CASSQDRGRVTEAFF. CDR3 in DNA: TGTGCCAGCTCACAGGACAGGGGGCGCGTCACTGAAGCTTTCTTT.